A selection of T cell receptor beta chains follows, all from one sample in a study of shared clonotypes between healthy human individuals. The table came from immunoSEQ multiplex PCR; TCRdb's copy has only in-frame clones and leaves some out. The sample carries about 2.4 million clones, more than 85% recorded once. Sequencing input: naive CD4+ T cells from PBMCs. The receptors were gathered from a man younger than 35 in good health. Some clones in this sample may be carry-over from other donors' samples. Each CDR3 is given with its conserved first and last residue. A D gene is named only where the DNA matches it firmly. The size entry is marked missing in some rows and otherwise reads once, few, many or a size class.

J gene: TRBJ1-4; V gene: TRBV4-1; D gene: -; clone size: once; CDR3 DNA: TGCGCCAGCAGCCGCTCTCTGGAAAAACTGTTTTTT; CDR3 protein: CASSRSLEKLFF
J gene: TRBJ2-1; V gene: TRBV10-3; D gene: -; clone size: -; CDR3 DNA: TGTGCCATCAGTGCAGGGGCAGCGGGAAGCTACAATGAGCAGTTCTTC; CDR3 protein: CAISAGAAGSYNEQFF
J gene: TRBJ2-2; V gene: TRBV5-1; D gene: -; clone size: -; CDR3 DNA: TGCGCCAGCAGGTCGACGGTGAACACCGGGGAGCTGTTTTTT; CDR3 protein: CASRSTVNTGELFF
J gene: TRBJ2-2; V gene: TRBV15; D gene: TRBD1; clone size: once; CDR3 DNA: TGTGCCACCAGCCCCGCCGGGACAGCCTTTAACACCGGGGAGCTGTTTTTT; CDR3 protein: CATSPAGTAFNTGELFF
J gene: TRBJ2-1; V gene: TRBV30; D gene: TRBD2; clone size: -; CDR3 DNA: TGTGCCTGGAGTGTTGGTAGCGGGAGGGCCGTCAATGAGCAGTTCTTC; CDR3 protein: CAWSVGSGRAVNEQFF
J gene: TRBJ2-1; V gene: TRBV5-1; D gene: -; clone size: -; CDR3 DNA: TGCGCCAGCAGCTCCACGACAAGAGGTGGGAGAGGCACCTACAATGAGCAGTTCTTC; CDR3 protein: CASSSTTRGGRGTYNEQFF
J gene: TRBJ2-3; V gene: TRBV7-2; D gene: TRBD1; clone size: -; CDR3 DNA: TGTGCCAGCAGCTTGCGACCACAGGGGGCAGGCACAGATACGCAGTATTTT; CDR3 protein: CASSLRPQGAGTDTQYF
J gene: TRBJ1-5; V gene: TRBV6-1; D gene: TRBD1; clone size: -; CDR3 DNA: TGTGCCAGCAGTGAGAAACAGGGGGTGGGCAATCAGCCCCAGCATTTT; CDR3 protein: CASSEKQGVGNQPQHF
J gene: TRBJ1-2; V gene: TRBV6-1; D gene: TRBD1; clone size: -; CDR3 DNA: TGTGCCAGCAGTGCCCGGGACAGGGGCTATGGCTACACCTTC; CDR3 protein: CASSARDRGYGYTF
J gene: TRBJ1-3; V gene: TRBV9; D gene: -; clone size: -; CDR3 DNA: TGTGCCAGCAGCGTAGCCCCCACATCTGGAAACACCATATATTTT; CDR3 protein: CASSVAPTSGNTIYF
J gene: TRBJ2-4; V gene: TRBV6-5; D gene: TRBD1; clone size: -; CDR3 DNA: TGTGCCAGCAGTTACTCGACAGGGGGCAAAAACATTCAGTACTTC; CDR3 protein: CASSYSTGGKNIQYF
J gene: TRBJ2-3; V gene: TRBV2; D gene: -; clone size: -; CDR3 DNA: TGTGCCAGCAGTGAATTGGCAGGGACAAATACGCAGTATTTT; CDR3 protein: CASSELAGTNTQYF
J gene: TRBJ2-3; V gene: TRBV21-1; D gene: -; clone size: -; CDR3 DNA: TGTGCCAGCAGCAAGGGGGACCGAGCCAGCACAGATACGCAGTATTTT; CDR3 protein: CASSKGDRASTDTQYF
J gene: TRBJ1-1; V gene: TRBV11-3; D gene: -; clone size: -; CDR3 DNA: TGTGCCAGCAGCTTAGAGGCGAACACTGAAGCTTTCTTT; CDR3 protein: CASSLEANTEAFF
J gene: TRBJ2-1; V gene: TRBV10-3; D gene: TRBD2; clone size: -; CDR3 DNA: TGTGCCATCAGAGTCTTGGCGGGAGGGAAGAATGAGCAGTTCTTC; CDR3 protein: CAIRVLAGGKNEQFF
J gene: TRBJ1-1; V gene: TRBV6-5; D gene: -; clone size: -; CDR3 DNA: TGTGCCAGCAGAGCCGGTAGGGCTGAAGCTTTCTTT; CDR3 protein: CASRAGRAEAFF